This T cell receptor (beta chain) was sequenced in a study of blood T cells in healthy people across ages. General study points: With age, beta diversity per million T cells declined roughly linearly, significantly by around 43.

In the case of this clonotype: Antigen specificity is unknown. At one boundary the junction diverges from the germline segment, which might be a read error.

The germline V gene has CDR1 DFQATT and CDR2 SNEGSKA (reference sequence). This CDR3 has 14 residues. The use of a sample-barcoded 5' primer and a J-beta primer mix characterized a second PCR of roughly 6 to 12 cycles. A single record per CDR3 protein comes from TCRdb applying MiXCR to the 5' RACE reads. The sample has hundreds of thousands of distinct CDR3 sequences; more than 40% are singletons. Sequencing was carried out using blood. The sequence derives from a man aged 60-69 years in good health. V gene TRBV20-1 combines with J gene TRBJ2-5; 9 positions match TRBD2. The CDR3 spells CSARRREGQEAQYF. DNA of the CDR3: TGCAGTGCTAGACGGCGGGAGGGCCAAGAGGCCCAGTACTTC.